Below, 16 T cell receptor beta chains from the same sample are listed, as sequenced in a study of tumor-infiltrating lymphocytes in primary liver carcinoma. Co-extracting RNA and DNA was done with roughly 17-32 mg of unsorted bulk tissue as input. From approximately 550 ng of total RNA, TCR beta-specific cDNA was reverse-transcribed using a constant-region primer. Each TCR beta library was derived from three nested multiplex PCR rounds that employed slightly modified ARM-PCR. TRBV1-TRBV30 forward and Cbeta reverse primers drove the first two roughly 10-cycle rounds. TCRdb recomputed calls from the multiplex PCR reads with MiXCR, one row per CDR3 protein. The sample comprises 90,000 to 150,000 distinct CDR3 sequences, around 65% of which are singletons, and about 8% rests with the top ten. The sample was tumor-adjacent normal liver tissue. The receptor set was obtained from a woman in her sixties or seventies with primary liver carcinoma and hepatitis B virus infection.

This clonotype was seen just once. A much more abundant neighbour one base away suggests this may be a read error. The chain is built from TRBV7-9 and TRBJ1-4, with a weak D call TRBD1 (6 bases). The CDR3 is 17 amino acids. Looked up from germline, CDR1 is SEHNR and CDR2 is FQNEAQ (reference sequence). The CDR3 DNA is TGTTCCAGCAGCTTATTGAGCACAGGGTTCGCTAATGAAAAACTGTTTTTT. It yields the protein CSSSLLSTGFANEKLFF.

In the case of this clonotype: A much more abundant neighbour one base away suggests this may be a read error. The rearrangement joins TRBV28 to TRBJ2-1; 8 bases fit TRBD1. After removal of 6 bases from V and 4 bases from J, the junction contained 11 bases not matched to a gene. The CDR3 is made up of 16 amino acids. Germline CDR1 and CDR2: MDHEN and SYDVKM. Here the CDR3 reads CASSSRADRAYNEQFF. The CDR3 nucleotides are TGTGCCAGCAGCTCTCGAGCGGACAGGGCGTACAATGAGCAGTTCTTC.

Note on this clonotype: A much more abundant neighbour one base away suggests this may be a read error. The chain uses TRBV30 and TRBJ2-6, with D hard to call. Germline V CDR1 and CDR2: GTSNPN, SVGIG (reference sequence). Trimming left V 0 bases short and J 6 bases short, with 12 bases between. This CDR3 spans 15 amino acids. The CDR3: CAWSVLGTEANVLTF. CDR3 sequence (DNA): TGTGCCTGGAGTGTATTGGGAACTGAGGCCAACGTCCTGACTTTC.

Points on this clonotype: Compared with germline, one end of the junction differs, possibly owing to a read error. The chain couples TRBV25-1 to TRBJ1-2; D possibly corresponds to TRBD1 (5 bases). Germline V gene data show CDR1 as MGHDK and CDR2 as SYGVNS. The CDR3 runs 15 residues. CDR3 amino acids: CANSGHGGRNYGYTF. CDR3 coding DNA: TGTGCCAACAGTGGCCATGGGGGGAGAAACTATGGCTACACCTTC.

This clonotype was observed a few times. One junction end disagrees with the germline gene, perhaps due to a read error. The chain recombines TRBV23-1 with TRBJ1-1; 9 bases are a match to TRBD1. TRBV23-1 is an ORF for which the function is uncertain. This CDR3 is 17 amino acids long. CDR3 sequence (DNA): TGCGCTAGCAGTCAATCCTACAGGGGGCTTAGGGACACTGAAGCTTTCTTT. It translates to CASSQSYRGLRDTEAFF.

Details on this clonotype: A much larger clone lies one base from this, so it may be a read error. This rearrangement joins TRBV5-1 to TRBJ1-6; tentative D call: TRBD1 (6 bases). CDR3 length equals 14 residues. V was pared by 7 bases and J by 5 bases, with 13 bases between. In germline, CDR1 is SGHRS, CDR2 YFSETQ. In DNA form, the CDR3 reads TGCGCCAGCGGAAAGACAGGCAATAATTCACCCCTCCACTTT. Its protein is CASGKTGNNSPLHF.

About this clonotype: This CDR3 fails to terminate in the conserved phenylalanine or tryptophan, so it likely reflects a read error. V usage is TRBV11-2 and J usage is TRBJ2-7; 8 nucleotides match TRBD2. The CDR3 is 18 amino acids. Germline-derived CDR1 and CDR2 are SGHAT and FQNNGV. The CDR3 protein is CVSSLDWVSLAGPYEQYS. The CDR3, as DNA: TGTGTCAGCAGCTTAGATTGGGTTAGTCTAGCGGGCCCCTACGAGCAGTACTCC.

Turning to this clonotype: A much bigger clone sits one base away, suggesting this may be a read error. The genes are TRBV6-5 and TRBJ1-1; unclear D gene. V was clipped by 6 bases and J by 4 bases, with 15 bases between them. CDR1 and CDR2 (germline): MNHEY, SVGAGI. The CDR3 extends over 14 amino acids. CDR3 loop: CASRGRHTFTEAFF. The CDR3 bases are TGTGCCAGCAGGGGTAGACATACGTTCACTGAAGCTTTCTTT.

On this clonotype: One end of the junction varies from germline; a read error may be responsible. J is TRBJ2-5 and V is TRBV29-1; a possible D gene is TRBD1 (6 bases). The germline CDR1 and CDR2 sequences are SQVTM and ANQGSEA. The CDR3 is 14 residues long. CDR3 protein: CSSTRPDRCETQYF. The CDR3 DNA reads TGCAGCTCCACGAGGCCCGACAGGTGTGAGACACAGTACTTC.

V is TRBV10-3 and J is TRBJ2-7; D call uncertain. Trimming left V 11 bases short and J 3 bases short, with 14 bases between. Germline CDR1 is ENHRY and CDR2 is SYGVKD. This CDR3 comprises 12 residues. CDR3: CAVASPSYEQYF. CDR3 DNA: TGTGCCGTTGCGTCCCCTAGCTACGAGCAGTACTTC.

As regards this clonotype: One junction end does not reproduce the germline sequence, and a read error may be involved. V gene TRBV6-1 combines with J gene TRBJ1-5, with D uncertain. Germline-derived CDR1 and CDR2 are MNHNS and SASEGT. CDR3 length: 18 amino acids. In nucleotides, the CDR3 is TGTGCCAACAGTGAAGTCGGGCAGGATTTTTATAGCAATCAGCCCCAGCATTTT. It codes for CANSEVGQDFYSNQPQHF.

CDR3: CASSFAVPGALCNEQFF. CDR3 DNA: TGTGCCAGCAGCTTCGCGGTCCCAGGGGCCCTCTGCAATGAGCAGTTCTTC. The gene calls are TRBV11-1 and TRBJ2-1; a possible D gene is TRBD1 (6 bases). With 3 bases removed from V and 6 bases from J, the gap between germline ends came to 21 bases. The CDR3 has 17 residues. The germline gives CDR1 SGHAT, CDR2 FQDESV (reference sequence).

Notes on this clonotype: A much more abundant neighbour one base away suggests this may be a read error. This chain links TRBV7-9 with TRBJ1-2; 7 bases fit TRBD1. V was clipped by 3 bases and J by 6 bases; unmatched bases: 13. Looked up from germline, CDR1 is SEHNR and CDR2 is FQNEAQ (reference sequence). The CDR3 runs 16 residues. CDR3 DNA: TGTGCCAGCAGCTTTGGGCTATCAGGGACAGACGATGGCTACACCTTC. This encodes CASSFGLSGTDDGYTF.

In regard to this clonotype: A much larger clone differs by one base, so this may be a read error. The rearrangement uses TRBV7-9 and TRBJ1-2; D perhaps matches TRBD1 (6 bases). There are 15 residues in the CDR3. Germline lookup yields CDR1 SEHNR and CDR2 FQNEAQ (reference sequence). Trimming cost V 5 bases and J 7 bases, with 20 bases left between them. Here the CDR3 DNA reads TGTGCCAGCAGCAGGGGGACCGCATGCGCCCTTGGCTACACCTTC. It is translated as CASSRGTACALGYTF.

Points on this clonotype: A read error may produce the germline difference seen at one junction end. The chain employs TRBV29-1 and TRBJ2-3, with 11 bases lining up with TRBD2. Germline V gene sequence: CDR1 SQVTM, CDR2 ANQGSEA. The CDR3 is 13 residues long. This CDR3 is CSVGTSGTDTHYF. The CDR3 bases are TGCAGCGTCGGGACTAGCGGAACAGATACGCACTATTTT.

The rearrangement links TRBV7-9 to TRBJ2-7; 8 bases line up with TRBD1. V lost 7 bases, J lost 13 bases, and 24 bases stayed unmatched. Germline CDR1 is SEHNR and CDR2 is FQNEAQ (reference sequence). The CDR3 consists of 16 residues. In nucleotides, the CDR3 is TGTGCCAGCAACCCCTGGGATCAGGGGGCGGACTACGGGCACTACTTC. Protein product: CASNPWDQGADYGHYF.